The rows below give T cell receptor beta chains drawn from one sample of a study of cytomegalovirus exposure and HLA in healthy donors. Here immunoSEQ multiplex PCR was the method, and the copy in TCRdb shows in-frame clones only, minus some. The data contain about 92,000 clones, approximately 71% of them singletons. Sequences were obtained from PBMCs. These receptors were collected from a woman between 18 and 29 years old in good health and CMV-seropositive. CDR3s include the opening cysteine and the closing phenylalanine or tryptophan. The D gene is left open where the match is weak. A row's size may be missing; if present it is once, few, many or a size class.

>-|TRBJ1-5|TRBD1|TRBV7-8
TGTGCCAGCAGCTTAGGTGCCGGGACAGGGGGGACTCAGCCCCAGCATTTT
CASSLGAGTGGTQPQHF
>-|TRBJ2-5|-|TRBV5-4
TGTGCCAGCAGCTTGGGACTAGGGGATCAAGAGACCCAGTACTTC
CASSLGLGDQETQYF
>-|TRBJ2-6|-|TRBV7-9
TGTGCCAGCAGCTTCACTCAGGGCCCAAGCGCTGGGGCCAACGTCCTGACTTTC
CASSFTQGPSAGANVLTF
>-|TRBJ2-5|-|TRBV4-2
TGTGCCAGCAGCCAGGCTCAGGGCTCGAAGACCCAGTACTTC
CASSQAQGSKTQYF
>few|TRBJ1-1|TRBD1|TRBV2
TGTGCCAGCATGGGACAGGGGGGATACACTGAAGCTTTCTTT
CASMGQGGYTEAFF
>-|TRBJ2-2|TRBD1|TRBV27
TGTGCCAGCAGTTTAGCCCCCGGGACAGCGAACACCGGGGAGCTGTTTTTT
CASSLAPGTANTGELFF
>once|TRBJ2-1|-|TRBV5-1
TGCGCCAGCAGCCCTGCGGCCGATGAGCAGTTCTTC
CASSPAADEQFF
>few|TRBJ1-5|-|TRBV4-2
TGTGCCAGCAGCCAAGCATGGGACTTAGATCAGCCCCAGCATTTT
CASSQAWDLDQPQHF
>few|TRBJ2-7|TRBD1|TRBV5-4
TGTGCCAGCAGCGCAAGGGTGGCAGGGGGCAACGAGCAGTACTTC
CASSARVAGGNEQYF
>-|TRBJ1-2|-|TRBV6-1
TGTGCCAGCAGTGATCTGGACACCCCGCTATTTCGCTACACCTTC
CASSDLDTPLFRYTF
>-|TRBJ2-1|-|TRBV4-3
TGCGCCAGCAGTCCGAAGCCGTACAATGAGCAGTTCTTC
CASSPKPYNEQFF
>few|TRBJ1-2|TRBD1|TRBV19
TGTGCCAGTAGTATAGCCGGGACAGGGGGCTATGGCTACACCTTC
CASSIAGTGGYGYTF
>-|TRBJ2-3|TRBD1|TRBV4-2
TGTGCCAGCAACCAAAACGGACAGGGCGCCGCAGATACGCAGTATTTT
CASNQNGQGAADTQYF
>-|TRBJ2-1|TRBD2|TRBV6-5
TGTGCCGCGGGGCCCGCTAGCGGGACATACAATGAGCAGTTCTTC
CAAGPASGTYNEQFF
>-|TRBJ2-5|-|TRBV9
TGTGCCAGCAGCGTAGTAGGAGAGACTCAGTACTTC
CASSVVGETQYF
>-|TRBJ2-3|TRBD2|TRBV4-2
TGTGCCAGCAGCCAGCGGGGGGGCACAGATACGCAGTATTTT
CASSQRGGTDTQYF
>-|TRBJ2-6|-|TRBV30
TGTGCCTGGAGCCCTCTGGGCAGGCATTACTCTGGGGCCAACGTCCTGACTTTC
CAWSPLGRHYSGANVLTF
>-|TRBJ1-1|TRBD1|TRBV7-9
TGTGCCAGCAGCTTGACCGGGACAGGGGGCAAAGCTTTCTTT
CASSLTGTGGKAFF
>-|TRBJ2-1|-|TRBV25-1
TGTGCCAGCAGTGACCCCCCCGCAGGGAGGGGGGACAATGAGCAGTTCTTC
CASSDPPAGRGDNEQFF
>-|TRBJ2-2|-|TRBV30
TGTGCCTCCGGGACTGGGAACACCGGGGAGCTGTTTTTT
CASGTGNTGELFF
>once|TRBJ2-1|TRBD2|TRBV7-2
TGTGCCAGCAGCTTAGTCGGGGGGGCCTCGTCCAATGAGCAGTTCTTC
CASSLVGGASSNEQFF
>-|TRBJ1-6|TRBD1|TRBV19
TGTGCCAGTAGGAAAGTGACAGGGGTCGGTTCACCCCTCCACTTT
CASRKVTGVGSPLHF
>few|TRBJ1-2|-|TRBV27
TGTGCCAGCAGCCGAACAGGGCGGTTGGGCTACACCTTC
CASSRTGRLGYTF
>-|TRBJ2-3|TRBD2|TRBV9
TGTGCCAGCAGCCAACCATCTAGCGGGGGGGCCCAAGATACGCAGTATTTT
CASSQPSSGGAQDTQYF
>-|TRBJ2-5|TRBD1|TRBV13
TGTGCCAGCAGCTTAATGACAGGGGGCCTCCAAGAGACCCAGTACTTC
CASSLMTGGLQETQYF
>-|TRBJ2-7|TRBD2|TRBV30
TGTGCCTGGAGTTCGCCGGGGCTAGCGGGAGGGCCCCACGAGCAGTACTTC
CAWSSPGLAGGPHEQYF
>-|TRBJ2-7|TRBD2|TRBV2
TGTGCCAGCAGTGATGTGGTAGCGGGAGGGCCCATGATCGTCGAGCAGTACTTC
CASSDVVAGGPMIVEQYF
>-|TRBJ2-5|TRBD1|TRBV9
TGTGCCAGCAGCGCCGCGACAGGGGCAGGGGAGACCCAGTACTTC
CASSAATGAGETQYF
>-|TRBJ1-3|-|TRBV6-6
TGTGCCAGCAGTGGGGCCAGGGAGGGGTCTGGAAACACCATATATTTT
CASSGAREGSGNTIYF
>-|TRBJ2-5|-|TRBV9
TGTGCCAGCAGCGTAGAGGACCGCGGGGAGACCCAGTACTTC
CASSVEDRGETQYF
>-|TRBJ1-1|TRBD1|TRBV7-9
TGTGCCAGCAGCCGCCGAGGACTGGACAGGGTGAACACTGAAGCTTTCTTT
CASSRRGLDRVNTEAFF
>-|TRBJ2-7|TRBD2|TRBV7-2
TGTGCCAGCAGCCCCGGACTAGCGGCCTACGAGCAGTACTTC
CASSPGLAAYEQYF
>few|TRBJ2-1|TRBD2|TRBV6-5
TGTGCCAGCAGGCCACCAACCGGACTAGCCGATGAGCAGTTCTTC
CASRPPTGLADEQFF
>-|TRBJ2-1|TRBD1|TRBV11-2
TGTGCCAGCAGCTTAGATACGTGGCAGGGGGCTGGAGCCTACAATGAGCAGTTCTTC
CASSLDTWQGAGAYNEQFF
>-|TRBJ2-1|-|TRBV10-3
TGTGCCATCCGGGACAAGGGTGTTTCTAGCTCCTACAATGAGCAGTTCTTC
CAIRDKGVSSSYNEQFF
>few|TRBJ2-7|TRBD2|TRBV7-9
TGTGCCAGCAGCCGCGGTGGGGGGGCCTACGAGCAGTACTTC
CASSRGGGAYEQYF
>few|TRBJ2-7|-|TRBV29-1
TGCAGCGTTGGAGGCCTGGCTGTAATAAGGACAGATTCCTACGAGCAGTACTTC
CSVGGLAVIRTDSYEQYF
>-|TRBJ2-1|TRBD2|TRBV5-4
TGTGCCAGCAGCGCTAGCGGGAGCTACAATGAGCAGTTCTTC
CASSASGSYNEQFF
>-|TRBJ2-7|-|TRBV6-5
TGTGCCAGCAGTTCGGAAAATAGGGGCTACGAGCAGTACTTC
CASSSENRGYEQYF
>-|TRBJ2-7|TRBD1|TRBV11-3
TGTGCCAGCAGCTTAGATAGGACAGGGTCCCACGAGCAGTACTTC
CASSLDRTGSHEQYF
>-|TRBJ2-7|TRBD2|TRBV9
TGTGCCAGCAGCACCCCGACTAGCTCCTACTCCTACGAGCAGTACTTC
CASSTPTSSYSYEQYF
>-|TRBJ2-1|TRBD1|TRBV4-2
TGTGCCAGCAGCCGGGGGACAGCCCCCTACAATGAGCAGTTCTTC
CASSRGTAPYNEQFF
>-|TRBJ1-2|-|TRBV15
TGTGCCACCAGCCCCGGGGGTCAGTTCTATGGCTACACCTTC
CATSPGGQFYGYTF
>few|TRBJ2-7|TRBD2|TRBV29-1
TGCAGCGTGATTAGCGGGATTAGTGAGCAGTACTTC
CSVISGISEQYF
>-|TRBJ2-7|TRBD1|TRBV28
TGTGCCAGCAGTTCGGGACAGGGTTCCTACGAGCAGTACTTC
CASSSGQGSYEQYF
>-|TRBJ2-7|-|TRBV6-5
TGTGCCAGCAGACCAGGGCCTTACGAGCAGTACTTC
CASRPGPYEQYF
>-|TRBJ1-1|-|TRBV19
TGTGCCAGTAGTACCCTTCGAGGAGGGAGAGCTTTCTTT
CASSTLRGGRAFF
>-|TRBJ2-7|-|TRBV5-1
TGCGCCAGCAGCTTGGCAAGGCTAGCCGACTCCTACGAGCAGTACTTC
CASSLARLADSYEQYF
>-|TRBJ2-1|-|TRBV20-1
TGCAGTGCTAGAGAACATGGTGAGCAGTTCTTC
CSAREHGEQFF
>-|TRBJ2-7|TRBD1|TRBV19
TGTGCCTCACTCGGACAGGGGGCTTACGAGCAGTACTTC
CASLGQGAYEQYF
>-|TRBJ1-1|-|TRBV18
TGTGCCAGCTCACCAACCAGGGATGCCAAAAACACTGAAGCTTTCTTT
CASSPTRDAKNTEAFF
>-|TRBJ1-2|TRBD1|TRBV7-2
TGTGCCAGCAGCCTACCCCGACAGGGTTACACCTTC
CASSLPRQGYTF
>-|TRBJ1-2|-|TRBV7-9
TGTGCCAGCAGCTTAGCGGTCAGCTATGGCTACACCTTC
CASSLAVSYGYTF
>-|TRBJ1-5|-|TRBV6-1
TGTGCCAGCAGTGACTATCAGCCCCAGCATTTT
CASSDYQPQHF
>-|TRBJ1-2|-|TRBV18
TGTGCCAGCTCACCACAGGGGGTGAACTATGGCTACACCTTC
CASSPQGVNYGYTF
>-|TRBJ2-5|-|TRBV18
TGTGCCAGCTCCCCGTACCAAGAGACCCAGTACTTC
CASSPYQETQYF
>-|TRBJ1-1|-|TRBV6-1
TGTGCCAGCAGTGATTCCGGGTATGCTTTCTTT
CASSDSGYAFF
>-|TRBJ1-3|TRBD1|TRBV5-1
TGCGCCAGCAGCTTGGCGGCAGGGGGCGGAAACACCATATATTTT
CASSLAAGGGNTIYF
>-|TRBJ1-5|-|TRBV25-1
TGTGCCAGCAGTGAGCGAGGCTACAATCAGCCCCAGCATTTT
CASSERGYNQPQHF
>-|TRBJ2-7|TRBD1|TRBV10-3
TGTGCCACGCGGACAGGGATGCTTTCCGAGCAGTACTTC
CATRTGMLSEQYF